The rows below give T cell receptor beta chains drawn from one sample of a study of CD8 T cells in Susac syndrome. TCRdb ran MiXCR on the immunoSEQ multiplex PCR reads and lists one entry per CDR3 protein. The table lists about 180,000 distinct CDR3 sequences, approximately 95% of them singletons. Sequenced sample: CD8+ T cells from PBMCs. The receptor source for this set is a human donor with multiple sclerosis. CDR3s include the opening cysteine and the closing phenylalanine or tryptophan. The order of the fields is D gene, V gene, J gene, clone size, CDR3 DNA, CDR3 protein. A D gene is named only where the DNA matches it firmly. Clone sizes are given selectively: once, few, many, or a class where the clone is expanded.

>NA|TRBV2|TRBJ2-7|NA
TGTGCCAGCAGTCAGTACTACGAGCAGTACTTC
CASSQYYEQYF
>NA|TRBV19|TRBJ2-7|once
TGTGCCAGTAGGGACCCGGGATCCTACGAGCAGTACTTC
CASRDPGSYEQYF
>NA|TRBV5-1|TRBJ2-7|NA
TGCGCCAGCAGCTTTACAGGGAGTGGAGAGCAGTACTTC
CASSFTGSGEQYF
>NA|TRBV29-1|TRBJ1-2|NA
TGCAGCGTTCCGTTGGCGGGGGAGGGCGGCTACACCTTC
CSVPLAGEGGYTF
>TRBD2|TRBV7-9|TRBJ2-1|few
TGTGCCAGCTCGGGACTAGCGGGTGACGAGCAGTTCTTC
CASSGLAGDEQFF
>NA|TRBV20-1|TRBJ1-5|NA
TGCAGTGCTAGAGTGCTGCCCAATCAGCCCCAGCATTTT
CSARVLPNQPQHF
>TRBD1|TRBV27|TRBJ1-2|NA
TGTGCCAGCAGTCACTACAGGGGCAGAGGCTATGGCTACACCTTC
CASSHYRGRGYGYTF
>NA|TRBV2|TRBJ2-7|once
TGTGCCAGCAGTGACAGCCCGTTATCCTACGAGCAGTACTTC
CASSDSPLSYEQYF
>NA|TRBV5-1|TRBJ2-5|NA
TGCGCCAGCACCCACAGTAGTGTGGGAATAGAGACCCAGTACTTC
CASTHSSVGIETQYF
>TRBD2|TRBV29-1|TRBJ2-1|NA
TGCAGCGTTGAAGGGGGAAGCGGGACCTCCTACAATGAGCAGTTCTTC
CSVEGGSGTSYNEQFF
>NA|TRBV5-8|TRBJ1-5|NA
TGTGCCAGCGACCTTGGGGTGTATAGCAATCAGCCCCAGCATTTT
CASDLGVYSNQPQHF
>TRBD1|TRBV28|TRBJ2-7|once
TGTGCCAGCCACGGGACAGGCTACTACGAGCAGTACTTC
CASHGTGYYEQYF
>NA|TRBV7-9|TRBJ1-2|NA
TGTGCCAGCAGCTGGGGGACGGATGGCTACACCTTC
CASSWGTDGYTF
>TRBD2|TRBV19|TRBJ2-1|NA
TGTGCCAGTACCCTCGGGAGGGTCGATGAGCAGTTCTTC
CASTLGRVDEQFF
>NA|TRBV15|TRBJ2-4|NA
TGTGCCACCAGCCTGGCGGCTGGCCCCGGAAACATTCAGTACTTC
CATSLAAGPGNIQYF
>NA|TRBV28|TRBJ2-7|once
TGTGCCAGCAGTTACGGTTGGCGCTACGAGCAGTACTTC
CASSYGWRYEQYF
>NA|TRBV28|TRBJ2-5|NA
TGTGCCAGCAGTTACCCAAATCAAGAGACCCAGTACTTC
CASSYPNQETQYF
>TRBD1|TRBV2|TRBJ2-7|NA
TGTGCCAGCAGGCTTGACAGGGCCTCCTACGAGCAGTACTTC
CASRLDRASYEQYF
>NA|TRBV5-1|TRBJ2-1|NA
TGCGCCAGCAGCTTGGAGGGTTTTTTGGCGAATGAGCAGTTCTTC
CASSLEGFLANEQFF
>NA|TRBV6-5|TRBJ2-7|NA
TGTGCCAGCAGTTACTCTGGATCCGAGCAGTACTTC
CASSYSGSEQYF
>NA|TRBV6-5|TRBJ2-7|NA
TGTGCCAGCAGTTATGTCCAGGGCACCCTCGAGCAGTACTTC
CASSYVQGTLEQYF
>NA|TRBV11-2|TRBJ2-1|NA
TGTGCCAGCAGCTTAACACTACCCGACAATGAGCAGTTCTTC
CASSLTLPDNEQFF
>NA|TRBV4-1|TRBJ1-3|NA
TGCGCCAGCAGCCTCGTAGTAAACACCATATATTTT
CASSLVVNTIYF
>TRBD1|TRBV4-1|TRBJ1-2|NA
TGCGCCAGCAGCCTCGGACAGGCCGAGTGGGCTGGCTACACCTTC
CASSLGQAEWAGYTF
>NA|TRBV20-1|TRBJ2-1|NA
TGCAGTGCTAAAGCCACAGGCCTAGGGGGTGATGAGCAGTTCTTC
CSAKATGLGGDEQFF
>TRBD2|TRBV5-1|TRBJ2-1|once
TGCGCCAGCAGCTTGGAACCCGCGGGAGGGCACAATGAGCAGTTCTTC
CASSLEPAGGHNEQFF
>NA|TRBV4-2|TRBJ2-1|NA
TGTGCCAGCAGTGAACGCGGGTACAATGAGCAGTTCTTC
CASSERGYNEQFF
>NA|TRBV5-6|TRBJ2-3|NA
TGTGCCAGCAGCTTGGCGGGAGCGGCAGATACGCAGTATTTT
CASSLAGAADTQYF
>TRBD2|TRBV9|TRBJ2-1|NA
TGTGCCAGCAGCGTACCTAGCGGGATCCACAATGAGCAGTTCTTC
CASSVPSGIHNEQFF
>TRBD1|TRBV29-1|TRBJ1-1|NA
TGCAGCGTTGGGAGGACAGGGCAGCTAAATGAAGCCTTCTTT
CSVGRTGQLNEAFF
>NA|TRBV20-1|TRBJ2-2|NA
TGCAGTGCTTACGACTACGCGAACACCGGGGAGCTGTTTTTT
CSAYDYANTGELFF
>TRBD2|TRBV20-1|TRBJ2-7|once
TGCAGTGCCGGAGGACTAGCGGGTTCCTACGAGCAGTACTTC
CSAGGLAGSYEQYF
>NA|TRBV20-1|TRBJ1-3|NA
TGCAGTGCTAGAGATGTGTCGAGACGAAACACCATATATTTT
CSARDVSRRNTIYF
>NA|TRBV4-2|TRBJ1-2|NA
TGTGCCAGCAGCCCTCGGACGGATGGAAACTATGGCTACACCTTC
CASSPRTDGNYGYTF
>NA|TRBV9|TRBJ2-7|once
TGTGCCAGCAGCCCCCGGCCCGGGGTACCCTACGAGCAGTACTTC
CASSPRPGVPYEQYF
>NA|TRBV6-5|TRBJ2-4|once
TGTGCCAGCTCCTCTGGGCTGCAAAACATTCAGTACTTC
CASSSGLQNIQYF
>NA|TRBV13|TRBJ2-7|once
TGTGCCAGCAGCTTAGGCCTTCAGGACCAGAAGTCCTACGAGCAGTACTTC
CASSLGLQDQKSYEQYF
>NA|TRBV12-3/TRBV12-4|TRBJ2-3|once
TGTGCCAGCAGCTATAGGGCCCACACAGATACGCAGTATTTT
CASSYRAHTDTQYF
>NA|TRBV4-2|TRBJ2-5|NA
TGTGCCAGCAGCCAAGCAGGGGAAGAGACCCAGTACTTC
CASSQAGEETQYF
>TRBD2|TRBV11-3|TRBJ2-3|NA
TGTGCCAGCAGCATACGAGCGGGGGACACAGATACGCAGTATTTT
CASSIRAGDTDTQYF
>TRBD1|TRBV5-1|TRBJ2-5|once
TGCGCCAGCAGCCCATCGGGACAGCATCAAGAGACCCAGTACTTC
CASSPSGQHQETQYF
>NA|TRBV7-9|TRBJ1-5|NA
TGTGCCAGCAGCTTAGGGTTTCGACAGCCCCAGCATTTT
CASSLGFRQPQHF
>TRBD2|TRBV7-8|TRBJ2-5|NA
TGTGCCAGCAGCTTAGTCGGGCGGGAGGGGCTAAGGGAGACCCAGTACTTC
CASSLVGREGLRETQYF
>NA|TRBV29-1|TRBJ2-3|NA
TGCAGCGCCAAACGGCGAGGAAATCAACCCGATACGCAGTATTTT
CSAKRRGNQPDTQYF
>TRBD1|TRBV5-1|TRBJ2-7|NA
TGCGCCAGCAGCGAGGGACAGGGTAGGTCCTACGAGCAGTACTTC
CASSEGQGRSYEQYF
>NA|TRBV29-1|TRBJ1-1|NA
TGCAGCGGAGCAAGCAACACTGAAGCTTTCTTT
CSGASNTEAFF
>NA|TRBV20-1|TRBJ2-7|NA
TGCAGTGCTAGGGTAGCTCCCTCCTACGAGCAGTACTTC
CSARVAPSYEQYF
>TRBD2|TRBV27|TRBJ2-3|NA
TGTGCCAGCAGTCCTATAACTAGCGGCAGCACAGATACGCAGTATTTT
CASSPITSGSTDTQYF
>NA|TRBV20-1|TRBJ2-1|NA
TGCAGTGCTGGGCAGGGACCCTACTCCTACAATGAGCAGTTCTTC
CSAGQGPYSYNEQFF
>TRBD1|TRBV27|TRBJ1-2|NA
TGTGCCAGCAGTTTGGGGACAGGGATCCCCTCATATGGCTACACCTTC
CASSLGTGIPSYGYTF
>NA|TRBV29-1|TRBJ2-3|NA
TGCAGCGTTGATACTACACAGGGCACAGATACGCAGTATTTT
CSVDTTQGTDTQYF
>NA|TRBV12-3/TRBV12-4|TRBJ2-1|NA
TGTGCCAGCAGTTTTGACCGGAGGGAGCAGTTCTTC
CASSFDRREQFF
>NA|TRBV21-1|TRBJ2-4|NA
TGTCCCTCCAAGAACGGACAGGACTTAGCCAAAAACATTCAGTACTTC
CPSKNGQDLAKNIQYF
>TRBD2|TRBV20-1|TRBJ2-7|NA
TGCAGTGCTACCGGGACTAGGACCTACGAGCAGTACTTC
CSATGTRTYEQYF
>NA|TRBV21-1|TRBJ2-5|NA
TGTGCCAGCAGCGTCCGGGACAGGGAGTACTTC
CASSVRDREYF
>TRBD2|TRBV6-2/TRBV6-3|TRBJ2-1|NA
TGTGCCAGCAGTTACCTAATAGCGGGGGATTCTCCCTCGGAAGAGCAGTTCTTC
CASSYLIAGDSPSEEQFF
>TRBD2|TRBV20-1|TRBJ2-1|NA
TGCAGTGCTAGAGACTCGGGAGGAACCTACAATGAGCAGTTCTTC
CSARDSGGTYNEQFF